A selection of T cell receptor beta chains follows, all from one sample in a study of technical replicates of blood from several donors. Some clones are missing from TCRdb's copy, which holds only in-frame ones; the method was immunoSEQ multiplex PCR. The sample shows some 76,000 clones, nearly 99% of them seen only once. Sequences were obtained from T cells isolated from PBMCs. The receptors stem from a human donor in good health. Both conserved end residues are part of each CDR3.

j_call	v_call	cdr3_aa
TRBJ1-1	TRBV2	CASRREAGTEAFF
TRBJ2-5	TRBV6-5	CASGGEAKETQYF
TRBJ1-1	TRBV5-4	CASSFTNQNTEAFF
TRBJ2-1	TRBV7-3	CASSLSPGTSGYNEQFF
TRBJ2-7	TRBV19	CASSISRGYEQYF
TRBJ1-2	TRBV19	CASSQAAHYGYTF
TRBJ1-1	TRBV6-6	CASSYSGGGFF
TRBJ1-4	TRBV29-1	CSVDTTNEKLFF
TRBJ1-1	TRBV18	CASSPIGESEAFF
TRBJ1-3	TRBV5-6	CASSLTRDLGGNTIYF
TRBJ2-3	TRBV5-1	CASSLDAGEGDTQYF
TRBJ2-7	TRBV27	CASSLSRGYEQYF
TRBJ2-3	TRBV6-5	CASTDGDTQYF
TRBJ2-3	TRBV9	CASSVGGAGVTDTQYF
TRBJ2-1	TRBV7-3	CASSWTGTGYNEQFF
TRBJ2-4	TRBV6-5	CASGQPKNIQYF
TRBJ2-7	TRBV10-3	CAIRQGSYEQYF
TRBJ2-3	TRBV14	CASSRDRLVVGTDTQYF
TRBJ1-2	TRBV5-4	CASSLDRANYGYTF
TRBJ2-3	TRBV27	CASTSSGFTDTQYF
TRBJ2-5	TRBV6-6	CASSFGGYQETQYF
TRBJ2-6	TRBV7-2	CASSLQGTGANVLTF
TRBJ2-3	TRBV29-1	CSVEGQGAPDTQYF
TRBJ2-1	TRBV29-1	CSVEDQGLASSSYNEQFF
TRBJ2-7	TRBV10-1	CASSELPGGRFILEQYF